This record looks at one TCR beta chain sequence and its context. The CDR3 totals 14 residues. V was trimmed by 5 bases and J by 2 bases, leaving 13 bases between them. Germline V lookup: CDR1 MDHEN, CDR2 SYDVKM. Use of 60 Vbeta and 13 Jbeta primers characterized the PCR. Some clones are missing from TCRdb's copy, which holds only in-frame ones; the method was immunoSEQ multiplex PCR. This table has some 210,000 clones, over 70% appearing once. These data belong to a study of cytomegalovirus exposure and HLA in healthy donors. Overall study context: Around 180 million T cells yielded 110 million or so unique TCR beta sequences in earlier analysis.

The source is a man aged 30 to 39 in good health and CMV-seronegative. The V call is TRBV28, the J call TRBJ2-7; D unclear. The sample consisted of PBMCs. CDR3 nucleotide sequence: TGTGCCAGCAGTCCACACCGAATTACCTACGAGCAGTACTTC. Translation: CASSPHRITYEQYF.